This T cell receptor beta chain stems from a study of cytomegalovirus exposure and HLA in healthy donors. Notes on the study in general: Most TCR sequences were uncommon, yet certain public TCRs appeared in many donors. Overall, approximately 150 TCR beta chains were annotated as cytomegalovirus-associated. In the approximately 120 validation repertoires, a later analysis found that first-cohort TCR clusters tended to co-occur. Three chains tied to CMV proved CMV antigen-specific in vitro.

Profiling relied on immunoSEQ multiplex PCR, and the TCRdb table lists in-frame clones only, not all of them. Altogether over 75,000 clones are present, roughly 85% being singletons, with the ten largest covering approximately 22%. In its sample, this clone was seen a few times. Its antigen remains unknown. V gave up 8 bases and J gave up 6 bases, with 14 bases separating them. Germline V CDR1 and CDR2: SNHLY, FYNNEI. The CDR3 consists of 13 residues. The origin of this receptor is a young man in good health and CMV-seropositive. The rearrangement links TRBV2 to TRBJ1-5; D unresolved. The sequenced material came from PBMCs. CDR3 residues: CASERDGVQPQHF. Here the CDR3 DNA reads TGTGCCAGCGAGCGGGATGGGGTTCAGCCCCAGCATTTT.